The source of this TCR beta chain is a study of blood T cell repertoires in COVID-19. Across the study: The United States, Italy and Spain supplied acute and convalescent COVID-19 samples. From T cells, B-cell-depleted T cells, or PBMCs came the material, which was cDNA or gDNA.

CDR3 length: 17 amino acids. Trimming left V 5 bases short and J 3 bases short, with 22 bases between. Germline V CDR1 and CDR2: MNHEY, SMNVEV (reference sequence). Original processing methods: Amplified reference gene primers provided the basis for estimating nucleated cell counts. Assay used: immunoSEQ multiplex PCR; TCRdb lists only in-frame clones, some missing. From that table come the V and J calls and clone size; the DNA was used to work out D and trimming. This table holds a few hundred thousand clones, roughly 90% found once. The sequenced sample consisted of peripheral blood. The source of this sequence is a man aged 30 to 39 with acute or convalescent COVID-19. The rearrangement links TRBV27 to TRBJ1-1; D gene ambiguous. DNA of the CDR3: TGTGCCAGCAGTCCCCTTTCGGGAGCCTCTGTGTACACTGAAGCTTTCTTT. It codes for CASSPLSGASVYTEAFF.